These T cell receptor beta chains were read from a single sample in a study of vaccination effects on CD4 cells after COVID-19. Clones were sequenced by immunoSEQ multiplex PCR, and TCRdb holds only the in-frame ones, with some missing. The sample lists 25,000 to 35,000 clones, approximately 72% occurring once. The antigens of these receptors remain unknown. This specimen consisted of CD4+ T cells from PBMCs cultured with a peptide pool, obtained before COVID-19 vaccination. All receptors derive from a human donor who had a prior SARS-CoV-2 infection. Each CDR3 is given with its conserved first and last residue. Each record gives: D gene, V gene, clone size, J gene, CDR3 DNA, CDR3 protein. D genes are given only for firm matches. Clone size, where shown, is once, few, many, or a class for clones that have expanded.

d_gene: TRBD1; v_gene: TRBV7-2; abundance: NA; j_gene: TRBJ2-2; CDR3nt: TGTGCCAGCAGCTGGAACAGGGGGCGAACCGGGGAGCTGTTTTTT; CDR3aa: CASSWNRGRTGELFF
d_gene: NA; v_gene: TRBV11-3; abundance: few; j_gene: TRBJ2-1; CDR3nt: TGTGCCAGCAGCTTAGAGGCTGTTATTCGTAAGGATGAGCAGTTCTTC; CDR3aa: CASSLEAVIRKDEQFF
d_gene: NA; v_gene: TRBV9; abundance: NA; j_gene: TRBJ2-1; CDR3nt: TGTGCCAGCAGCGTAGATAGTAGCCGCGAGCAGTTCTTC; CDR3aa: CASSVDSSREQFF
d_gene: NA; v_gene: TRBV6-2/TRBV6-3; abundance: few; j_gene: TRBJ2-1; CDR3nt: TGTGCCAGCAGTTACGGCGGGTCATACAATGAGCAGTTCTTC; CDR3aa: CASSYGGSYNEQFF
d_gene: NA; v_gene: TRBV9; abundance: NA; j_gene: TRBJ2-5; CDR3nt: TGTGCCAGGACATCTTGCAGGGACCAAGAGACCCAGTACTTC; CDR3aa: CARTSCRDQETQYF
d_gene: TRBD1; v_gene: TRBV5-4; abundance: NA; j_gene: TRBJ2-5; CDR3nt: TGTGCCAGCAGCTTAGACAGGGCCAACCAAGAGACCCAGTACTTC; CDR3aa: CASSLDRANQETQYF
d_gene: NA; v_gene: TRBV12-3/TRBV12-4; abundance: once; j_gene: TRBJ1-5; CDR3nt: TGTGCCAGCAGTTTTACAGCCAATCAGCCCCAGCATTTT; CDR3aa: CASSFTANQPQHF
d_gene: NA; v_gene: TRBV7-8; abundance: once; j_gene: TRBJ2-6; CDR3nt: TGTGCCAGCAGCTTAGACTACCGGGGGCACCACACTGGGGCCAACGTCCTGACTTTC; CDR3aa: CASSLDYRGHHTGANVLTF
d_gene: NA; v_gene: TRBV7-2; abundance: NA; j_gene: TRBJ1-2; CDR3nt: TGTGCCAGCAGCTTAGATGTCGGCTATGGCTACACCTTC; CDR3aa: CASSLDVGYGYTF
d_gene: NA; v_gene: TRBV9; abundance: NA; j_gene: TRBJ2-1; CDR3nt: TGTGCCAGTTCGGGAGAATCATACAATGAGCAGTTCTTC; CDR3aa: CASSGESYNEQFF
d_gene: TRBD1; v_gene: TRBV7-9; abundance: NA; j_gene: TRBJ1-2; CDR3nt: TGTGCCAGCAGCTTAGCCTCAGGGGGCGGTGGCTACACCTTC; CDR3aa: CASSLASGGGGYTF
d_gene: NA; v_gene: TRBV7-2; abundance: NA; j_gene: TRBJ2-5; CDR3nt: TGTGCCAGCAGCCAAAGTTCGGGGGCGGCAGAGACCCAGTACTTC; CDR3aa: CASSQSSGAAETQYF
d_gene: TRBD2; v_gene: TRBV27; abundance: NA; j_gene: TRBJ2-1; CDR3nt: TGTGCCAGCAGTTTATATGGCCTAGCGGGGGTCAATGAGCAGTTCTTC; CDR3aa: CASSLYGLAGVNEQFF
d_gene: NA; v_gene: TRBV5-8; abundance: NA; j_gene: TRBJ2-5; CDR3nt: TGTGCCAGCAGCTTGAGGCAATGGCAAGAGACCCAGTACTTC; CDR3aa: CASSLRQWQETQYF
d_gene: NA; v_gene: TRBV7-2; abundance: NA; j_gene: TRBJ2-1; CDR3nt: TGTGCCAGCCGACCGCAGGGAGCCTACAATGAGCAGTTCTTC; CDR3aa: CASRPQGAYNEQFF
d_gene: NA; v_gene: TRBV2; abundance: NA; j_gene: TRBJ2-7; CDR3nt: TGTGCCAGCAGGGGTGACAGCCTCTACGAGCAGTACTTC; CDR3aa: CASRGDSLYEQYF
d_gene: NA; v_gene: TRBV12-3/TRBV12-4; abundance: NA; j_gene: TRBJ2-7; CDR3nt: TGTGCCAGCAGTCCCCCCCTAGACGAGCAGTACTTC; CDR3aa: CASSPPLDEQYF
d_gene: TRBD1; v_gene: TRBV5-1; abundance: NA; j_gene: TRBJ2-3; CDR3nt: TGCGCCAGCAGCTTGGCCGTCGGGACAGGGGCCGTAGGTACGCAGTATTTT; CDR3aa: CASSLAVGTGAVGTQYF
d_gene: NA; v_gene: TRBV5-1; abundance: NA; j_gene: TRBJ2-6; CDR3nt: TGCGCCAGCCGACCGGGACCTCATAACTCTGGGGCCAACGTCCTGACTTTC; CDR3aa: CASRPGPHNSGANVLTF
d_gene: NA; v_gene: TRBV6-5; abundance: NA; j_gene: TRBJ2-1; CDR3nt: TGTGCCAGCAGTCCCCGGGCCGCAGGGGGGTATGAGCAGTTCTTC; CDR3aa: CASSPRAAGGYEQFF
d_gene: TRBD1; v_gene: TRBV18; abundance: NA; j_gene: TRBJ1-1; CDR3nt: TGTGCCAGCTTAGCCGGGACAGGGTCCACTGAAGCTTTCTTT; CDR3aa: CASLAGTGSTEAFF
d_gene: NA; v_gene: TRBV18; abundance: once; j_gene: TRBJ1-5; CDR3nt: TGTGCCAGCTCACCTTTCGGAGGGCGCGATCAGCCCCAGCATTTT; CDR3aa: CASSPFGGRDQPQHF
d_gene: NA; v_gene: TRBV11-3; abundance: NA; j_gene: TRBJ2-1; CDR3nt: TGTGCCAGCAACTCGGCAGGGGCTAGCGCCCTCGCGGATGAGCAGTTCTTC; CDR3aa: CASNSAGASALADEQFF
d_gene: NA; v_gene: TRBV2; abundance: once; j_gene: TRBJ2-1; CDR3nt: TGTGCCAGCAGCTCGGGGTCGGGGCAGTTCTTC; CDR3aa: CASSSGSGQFF
d_gene: NA; v_gene: TRBV14; abundance: NA; j_gene: TRBJ2-3; CDR3nt: TGTGCCAGCAGCCAAGACCCAGGGGCGACCATCACAGATACGCAGTATTTT; CDR3aa: CASSQDPGATITDTQYF
d_gene: TRBD2; v_gene: TRBV10-3; abundance: NA; j_gene: TRBJ2-3; CDR3nt: TGTGCCATCAGTGATAGGAGGACTAGCGGAACCCCAGATACGCAGTATTTT; CDR3aa: CAISDRRTSGTPDTQYF
d_gene: NA; v_gene: TRBV19; abundance: NA; j_gene: TRBJ2-5; CDR3nt: TGTGCCAGTCGAGAGGGGTACCAAGAGACCCAGTACTTC; CDR3aa: CASREGYQETQYF